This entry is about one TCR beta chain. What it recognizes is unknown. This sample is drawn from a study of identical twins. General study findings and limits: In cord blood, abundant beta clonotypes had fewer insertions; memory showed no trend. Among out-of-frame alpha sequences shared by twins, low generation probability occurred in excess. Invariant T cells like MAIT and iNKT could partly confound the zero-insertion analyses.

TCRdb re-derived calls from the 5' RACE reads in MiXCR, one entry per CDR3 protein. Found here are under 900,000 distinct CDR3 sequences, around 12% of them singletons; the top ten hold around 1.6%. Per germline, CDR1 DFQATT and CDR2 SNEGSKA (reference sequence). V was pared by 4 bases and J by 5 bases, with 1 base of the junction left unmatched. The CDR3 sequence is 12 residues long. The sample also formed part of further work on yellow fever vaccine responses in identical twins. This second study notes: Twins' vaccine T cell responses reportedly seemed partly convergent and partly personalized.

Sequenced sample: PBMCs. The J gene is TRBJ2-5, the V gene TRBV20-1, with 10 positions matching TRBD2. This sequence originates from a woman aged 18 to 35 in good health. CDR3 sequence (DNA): TGCAGTGCTAATAGCGGGGGGGAGACCCAGTACTTC. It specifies CSANSGGETQYF.